This T cell receptor beta chain was identified in a study of response to subunit inactivated influenza vaccine. This clonotype was counted between two and nine times. The antigen remains unidentified. The germline CDR1 and CDR2 sequences are SQVTM and ANQGSEA. The CDR3 is 13 amino acids. V shed 7 bases and J 6 bases; nucleotides not matched to a gene: 9. TCRdb reprocessed the RT-PCR reads with MiXCR, giving one entry per CDR3 protein. The data show more than 550,000 distinct CDR3 sequences, with roughly 10% seen just once and around 9.6% held by the top ten. Notes on the study in general: Researchers suggested that each seasonal influenza vaccination recruits few new T cells.

The sequencing used PBMCs from blood, collected on the day of vaccination. The sequence was collected from a man aged 50-60 years who received an inactivated influenza vaccine. This chain joins TRBV29-1 and TRBJ2-1, with 7 nucleotides matching TRBD2. In nucleotides, the CDR3 is TGCAGCGCCCGCGGGAGTATGGGCAATGAGCAGTTCTTC. It translates to CSARGSMGNEQFF.